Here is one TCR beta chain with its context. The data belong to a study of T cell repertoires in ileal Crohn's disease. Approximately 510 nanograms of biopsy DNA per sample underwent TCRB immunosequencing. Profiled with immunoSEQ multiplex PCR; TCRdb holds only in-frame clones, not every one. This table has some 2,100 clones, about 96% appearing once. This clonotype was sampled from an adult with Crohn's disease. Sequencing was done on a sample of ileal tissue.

This CDR3 reads CASSTAGIGNIQYF. In DNA form, the CDR3 reads TGTGCCAGCAGCACAGCAGGGATCGGGAACATTCAGTACTTC. This chain uses TRBV11-3 with TRBJ2-4, with TRBD1 as a possible D gene (5 bases). Germline CDR1 and CDR2: SGHNT and YENEEA. The CDR3 sequence is 14 residues long. Deletions cut 5 bases from V and 7 bases from J, with 15 bases between.